The clone carrying this T cell receptor (beta chain) occurred a few times. Its antigen is undetermined. The time point is: 2014-2015 season, pre-vaccination. Each time point used about 40 to 110 mL of blood. The entry originates in a study of follicular helper T cells after annual influenza vaccination. Study-wide context: For some subjects, blood spans the 2013-2014, 2014-2015 and 2015-2016 annual vaccinations.

V lost 0 bases and J 4 bases, leaving 9 bases between the germline ends. The CDR3 extends over 14 amino acids. The V gene's germline CDR1 is SGHTA and CDR2 FQGNSA. Study results and caveats: Rare clonotypes were missed; only roughly 10-22% of cells gave TCRB.

Sequencing used immunoSEQ multiplex PCR; TCRdb keeps in-frame clones, though not all of them. The table shows 2,700 or so clones, with 70% to 85% occurring only once. The clonotype comes from an adult who received the influenza vaccine. The rearrangement uses TRBV7-2 and TRBJ1-2; D may be TRBD1 (5 bases). Material: CXCR5+ CD38- circulating T follicular helper cells from blood, obtained on the day of influenza vaccination. Subset meaning: circulating Tfh, non-naive CD4+CXCR5+PD-1+ (ICOS+CD38+ or ICOS-CD38-). CDR3 DNA sequence: TGTGCCAGCAGCTTAGCGACAGAATTCTATGGCTACACCTTC. This sequence encodes CASSLATEFYGYTF.